This T cell receptor beta chain was identified in a study of blood T cell repertoires in COVID-19. In the authors' methods: Reference gene primer amplification in the assay estimated nucleated cell counts. Only in-frame clones appear in the TCRdb table, and some are missing; sequencing was by immunoSEQ multiplex PCR. Clone size and V and J calls were adopted from that table, with D and trimming inferred from the DNA. The sample lists 110,000 or so clones; around 84% were seen once. The source is a man aged 35 to 55 with acute or convalescent COVID-19. Sequenced sample: peripheral blood.

The CDR3 sequence: CATSDLSGGGAPETQYF. The CDR3 region has the DNA TGTGCCACCAGTGATTTGAGTGGCGGGGGGGCCCCAGAGACCCAGTACTTC. The chain has TRBV24-1 and TRBJ2-5; 9 bases are shared with TRBD2. Trimming at V came to 0 bases and at J to 4 bases, leaving 8 bases not matched to a gene. The germline V gene has CDR1 KGHDR and CDR2 SFDVKD. The CDR3 covers 17 residues.